These 22 T cell receptor beta chains were all obtained from the same sample, sequenced in a study of shared clonotypes between healthy human individuals. Generated by immunoSEQ multiplex PCR, the TCRdb table keeps only in-frame clones and is missing some. The sample shows around 1.4 million clones, approximately 98.5% of them seen only once. The specimen was naive CD4+ T cells sorted from blood. Subset: CD45RA+ positively selected. Receptor source: a man aged 30-40 years in good health.

As regards this clone: This specimen includes other DNA sequences encoding the same CDR3. CDR3 residues: CASSPGRGYEQYF. The CDR3 nucleotides read TGTGCCAGCTCTCCGGGCAGGGGCTACGAGCAGTACTTC. The rearrangement joins TRBV18 to TRBJ2-7; perhaps TRBD1 as D (6 bases). Germline loops: CDR1 KGHSH, CDR2 LQKENI. Trimming removed 6 bases at V and 3 bases at J, with 12 bases between. This CDR3 is built from 13 residues.

The J gene is TRBJ2-1, the V gene TRBV18, with 7 bases lining up with TRBD2. Germline CDR1 KGHSH, CDR2 LQKENI. The ends lost 0 bases at V and 8 bases at J; junction bases unmatched: 7. This CDR3 has 15 residues. This CDR3 reads CASSPPGLVGHEQFF. For the CDR3, the DNA is TGTGCCAGCTCACCACCAGGACTAGTCGGTCATGAGCAGTTCTTC.

This chain joins TRBV5-6 and TRBJ1-1; 9 nucleotides line up with TRBD1. Germline-derived CDR1 and CDR2 are SGHDT and YYEEEE. CDR3 length: 14 amino acids. The trim removed 0 bases at V and 3 bases at J, leaving 0 bases unmatched. CDR3 in amino acids: CASSLGDRDTEAFF. The CDR3 DNA follows: TGTGCCAGCAGCTTGGGGGACAGGGACACTGAAGCTTTCTTT. Complete variable domain (other parts from reference TRBV5-6 and TRBJ1-1): DAGVTQSPTHLIKTRGQQVTLRCSPKSGHDTVSWYQQALGQGPQFIFQYYEEEERQRGNFPDRFSGHQFPNYSSELNVNALLLGDSALYLCASSLGDRDTEAFFGQGTRLTVV.

Notes on this clone: This CDR3 is also generated by other DNA sequences in the sample. The chain couples TRBV18 to TRBJ2-3, with no clear D. The V and J ends lost 0 bases and 0 bases respectively, with 1 base between them. Germline V gives CDR1 KGHSH, CDR2 LQKENI. The CDR3 runs 13 residues. In DNA form, the CDR3 reads TGTGCCAGCTCACCACCAAGCACAGATACGCAGTATTTT. This gives the protein CASSPPSTDTQYF.

V is TRBV9 and J is TRBJ1-1; D not certain. Trimming stripped 0 bases from V and 4 bases from J, with 13 bases between. The CDR3 has 15 residues. CDR1 SGDLS and CDR2 YYNGEE come from the germline V gene. The CDR3 bases are TGTGCCAGCAGCGTAGGAGGGTCTATGACCACTGAAGCTTTCTTT. Its translation: CASSVGGSMTTEAFF.

The genes are TRBV5-1 and TRBJ2-2; TRBD2 matches 7 bases. The CDR3 loop spans 14 amino acids. Germline V gene lookup returns CDR1 SGHRS and CDR2 YFSETQ. The J segment lost 6 bases and the V segment lost 0 bases, leaving 2 bases of the junction unmatched. The CDR3 region has the DNA TGCGCCAGCAGCTTGGAGCGGGGTTCCGGGGAGCTGTTTTTT. It specifies CASSLERGSGELFF.

The chain links TRBV28 to TRBJ2-7; maybe TRBD1 (5 bases). The CDR3 spans 17 residues. Trimming took 7 bases from V and 6 from J, leaving 28 bases between them. CDR1 MDHEN and CDR2 SYDVKM come from the germline V gene. CDR3 sequence: CASTGRGRSFLLSEQYF. The CDR3 DNA reads as TGTGCCAGCACCGGAAGGGGCAGAAGCTTTCTTCTGAGCGAGCAGTACTTC.

CDR3 DNA: TGTGCCAGCAGCGTCACAGGGATAGCGAACACTGAAGCTTTCTTT. It encodes CASSVTGIANTEAFF. This sequence joins TRBV9 and TRBJ1-1; perhaps TRBD1 as D (6 bases). This CDR3 is built from 15 residues. The ends were cut back, 2 bases at V and 1 base at J, with 12 bases in the middle. Germline V gene sequence: CDR1 SGDLS, CDR2 YYNGEE.

Here the CDR3 DNA reads TGTGCCAGCAGCATCGTGGGACTAAGGTTCTACGAGCAGTACTTC. This codes for CASSIVGLRFYEQYF. The rearrangement joins TRBV21-1 to TRBJ2-7; TRBD2 is the table's D call, not checked against the DNA. TRBV21-1 counts as a pseudogene. The CDR3 totals 15 residues.

This clone was recorded once. This chain joins TRBV20-1 and TRBJ2-3, with D possibly being TRBD1 (5 bases). Germline V CDR1 and CDR2: DFQATT, SNEGSKA (reference sequence). With 8 bases removed from V and 6 bases from J, the gap between germline ends came to 12 bases. The CDR3 consists of 11 residues. The CDR3 DNA reads as TGCAGTCGAACATCAGGGGATACGCAGTATTTT. This codes for CSRTSGDTQYF.

The chain carries TRBV27 and TRBJ2-7; 8 bases map to TRBD1. The CDR3 has 17 amino acids. CDR1 MNHEY and CDR2 SMNVEV come from the germline V gene (reference sequence). With V trimmed by 1 base and J by 1 base, 9 bases remained unmatched. The DNA for the CDR3 is TGTGCCAGCAGTTTATTTGGGGACAGGATTGGGTCCTACGAGCAGTACTTC. It codes for CASSLFGDRIGSYEQYF.

In the case of this clone: The sample has other DNA sequences that encode this CDR3 too. The chain recombines TRBV7-9 with TRBJ2-7, with 12 bases lining up with TRBD1. The CDR3 has 15 residues. The junction had 3 bases not matched to a gene; V was cut back by 3 bases and J by 3 bases. CDR1 SEHNR and CDR2 FQNEAQ come from the germline V gene (reference sequence). CDR3 nucleotide sequence: TGTGCCAGCAGCTTCCGGGACAGGGGGCTCTACGAGCAGTACTTC. Translation gives CASSFRDRGLYEQYF.

The chain uses TRBV6-5 and TRBJ1-1; D uncertain. This CDR3 has 15 residues. The V gene lost 0 bases and the J gene lost 1 base, with 9 bases spanning the gap. The germline V gene has CDR1 MNHEY and CDR2 SVGAGI. CDR3 residues: CASSYSGFGNTEAFF. Written as DNA, the CDR3 is TGTGCCAGCAGTTACTCCGGGTTCGGGAACACTGAAGCTTTCTTT.

The chain has TRBV28 and TRBJ2-5; D is ambiguous. CDR1 is MDHEN, CDR2 SYDVKM, per germline. CDR3 length: 15 residues. The V and J ends lost 2 bases and 2 bases respectively, with 12 bases between them. The CDR3 sequence: CASSLPWTGQETQYF. The CDR3 region has the DNA TGTGCCAGCAGTTTACCATGGACGGGTCAAGAGACCCAGTACTTC.

With regard to this clone: Compared with germline, one end of the junction differs, possibly owing to a read error. The chain combines TRBV7-2 with TRBJ2-3; D gene unclear. The CDR3 length is 14 residues. Germline CDR1 reads SGHTA; CDR2 reads FQGNSA. The CDR3 DNA follows: TGTGCCAGCACCTTATATGGATCCGAAGATACGCAGTATTTT. It is translated as CASTLYGSEDTQYF.

The rearrangement uses TRBV18 and TRBJ2-1; a possible D gene is TRBD1 (6 bases). Germline V CDR1 and CDR2: KGHSH, LQKENI. The ends were cut back, 5 bases at V and 6 bases at J, with 17 bases in the middle. This CDR3 is 15 amino acids long. CDR3 sequence reads: CASSSLKGHFNEQFF. The CDR3 DNA sequence: TGTGCCAGCTCATCACTAAAGGGACATTTCAATGAGCAGTTCTTC.

As for this clone: At the DNA level, this CDR3 is encoded by other sequences in the same sample as well. V is TRBV10-3 and J is TRBJ2-7, with 10 bases lining up with TRBD2. J lost 1 base, V lost 5 bases, and 2 bases had no gene match. This CDR3 has 14 amino acids. From germline, CDR1 is ENHRY and CDR2 SYGVKD. The CDR3 DNA sequence: TGTGCCATCAGTCCGGGACTAGCGTCCTACGAGCAGTACTTC. Amino acid sequence: CAISPGLASYEQYF.

This chain links TRBV7-9 with TRBJ1-4; 9 bases agree with TRBD1. The CDR3 totals 15 residues. V trimming: 5 bases; J trimming: 7 bases; junction bases outside the gene matches: 8. Germline CDR1 is SEHNR and CDR2 is FQNEAQ (reference sequence). The chain's CDR3 is CASSAKGQGSEKLFF. For the CDR3, the DNA is TGTGCCAGCAGCGCAAAGGGACAGGGAAGTGAAAAACTGTTTTTT.

The V call is TRBV27, the J call TRBJ2-6; 7 positions agree with TRBD1. V dropped 4 bases and J dropped 0; count of bases not matched to a gene: 9. The germline CDR1 and CDR2 sequences are MNHEY and SMNVEV (reference sequence). This CDR3 contains 18 residues. CDR3 loop: CASSSPLQGPSGANVLTF. In DNA form, the CDR3 reads TGTGCCAGCAGTTCCCCCCTACAGGGGCCCTCTGGGGCCAACGTCCTGACTTTC.

This clone was observed a single time. The chain employs TRBV9 and TRBJ1-3, with 7 bases aligning to TRBD1. Germline CDR1 reads SGDLS; CDR2 reads YYNGEE. V lost 4 bases to trimming and J lost 4 bases; unmatched junction nucleotides: 2. CDR3 length: 13 residues. DNA for the CDR3: TGTGCCAGCAGCTCACAGGGGGGAAACACCATATATTTT. Translated, it gives CASSSQGGNTIYF.

V gene TRBV7-8 combines with J gene TRBJ1-5, with D uncertain. V was pared by 1 base and J by 5 bases, with 15 bases between. The CDR3 runs to 16 residues. Per germline, CDR1 SGHVS and CDR2 FQNEAQ. CDR3 protein: CASSLVSGPLHQPQHF. The CDR3 DNA sequence: TGTGCCAGCAGCTTAGTTTCAGGACCATTACATCAGCCCCAGCATTTT.

CDR3 sequence (DNA): TGTGCCACCACCCGATCGGGGGCAAGCTCCTACGAGCAGTACTTC. Encoded protein: CATTRSGASSYEQYF. This chain links TRBV19 with TRBJ2-7; either TRBD1 or TRBD2 may supply D (6 bases each). V was shortened by 10 bases and J by 0 bases, with 19 bases between the two germline ends. The CDR3 has 15 residues. Per the germline V gene, CDR1 is LNHDA and CDR2 is SQIVND (reference sequence).